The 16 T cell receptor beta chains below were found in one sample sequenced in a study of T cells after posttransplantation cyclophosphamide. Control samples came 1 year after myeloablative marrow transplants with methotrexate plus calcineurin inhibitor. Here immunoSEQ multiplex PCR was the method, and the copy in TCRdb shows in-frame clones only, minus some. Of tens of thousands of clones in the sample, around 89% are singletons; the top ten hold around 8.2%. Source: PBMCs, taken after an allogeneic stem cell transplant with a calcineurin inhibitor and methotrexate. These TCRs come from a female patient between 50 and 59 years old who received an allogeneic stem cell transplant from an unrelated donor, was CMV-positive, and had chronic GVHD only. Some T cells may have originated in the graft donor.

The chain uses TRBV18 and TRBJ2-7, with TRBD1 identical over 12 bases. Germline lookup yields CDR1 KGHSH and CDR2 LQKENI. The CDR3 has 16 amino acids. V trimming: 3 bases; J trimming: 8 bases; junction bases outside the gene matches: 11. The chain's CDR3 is CASSPQGDRGRTKQYF. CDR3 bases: TGTGCCAGCTCACCGCAAGGGGACAGGGGGCGAACTAAGCAGTACTTC.

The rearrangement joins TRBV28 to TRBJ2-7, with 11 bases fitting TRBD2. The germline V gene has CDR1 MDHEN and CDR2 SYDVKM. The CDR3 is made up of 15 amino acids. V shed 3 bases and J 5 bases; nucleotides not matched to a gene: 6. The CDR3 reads CASSFYSGRADEQYF. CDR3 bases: TGTGCCAGCAGTTTTTATAGCGGGAGGGCGGACGAGCAGTACTTC.

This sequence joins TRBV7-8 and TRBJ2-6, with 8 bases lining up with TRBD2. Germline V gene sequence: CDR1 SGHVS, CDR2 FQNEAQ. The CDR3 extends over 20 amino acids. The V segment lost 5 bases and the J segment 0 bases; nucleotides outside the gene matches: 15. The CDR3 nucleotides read TGTGCCAGCAGCCCCAGCGGGACTAGTTGGGTTAACTCTGGGGCCAACGTCCTGACTTTC. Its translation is CASSPSGTSWVNSGANVLTF. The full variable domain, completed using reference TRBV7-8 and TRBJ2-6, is GAGVSQSPRYKVAKRGQDVALRCDPISGHVSLFWYQQALGQGPEFLTYFQNEAQLDKSGLPSDRFFAERPEGSVSTLKIQRTQQEDSAVYLCASSPSGTSWVNSGANVLTFGAGSRLTVL.

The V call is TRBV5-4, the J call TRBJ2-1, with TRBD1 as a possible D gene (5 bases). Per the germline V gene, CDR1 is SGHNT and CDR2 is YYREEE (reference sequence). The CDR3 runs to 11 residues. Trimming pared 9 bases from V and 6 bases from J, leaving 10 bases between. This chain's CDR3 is CATAGSNEQFF. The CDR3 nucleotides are TGTGCCACCGCAGGGTCCAATGAGCAGTTCTTC.

The CDR3 DNA follows: TGTGCCTGGAGTGTACATGTACCAGTTGAATCCGGGGAGCTGTTTTTT. Protein sequence: CAWSVHVPVESGELFF. This chain connects TRBV30 to TRBJ2-2; D not certain. With 0 bases removed from V and 6 bases from J, the gap between germline ends came to 17 bases. The CDR3 has 16 amino acids. Germline lookup yields CDR1 GTSNPN and CDR2 SVGIG (reference sequence).

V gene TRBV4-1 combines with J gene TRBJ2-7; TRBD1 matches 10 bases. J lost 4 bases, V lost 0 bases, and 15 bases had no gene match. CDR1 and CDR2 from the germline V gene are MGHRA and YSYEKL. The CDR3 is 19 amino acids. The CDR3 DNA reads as TGCGCCAGCAGCCAAGATAAGAGAAGGGGGGACAGGGGATCGTACGAGCAGTACTTC. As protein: CASSQDKRRGDRGSYEQYF.

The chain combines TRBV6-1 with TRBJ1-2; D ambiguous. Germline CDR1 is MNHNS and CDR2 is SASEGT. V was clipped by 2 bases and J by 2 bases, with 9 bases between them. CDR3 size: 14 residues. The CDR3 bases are TGTGCCAGCAGTGAAATTGGAGGGAACTATGGCTACACCTTC. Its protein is CASSEIGGNYGYTF.

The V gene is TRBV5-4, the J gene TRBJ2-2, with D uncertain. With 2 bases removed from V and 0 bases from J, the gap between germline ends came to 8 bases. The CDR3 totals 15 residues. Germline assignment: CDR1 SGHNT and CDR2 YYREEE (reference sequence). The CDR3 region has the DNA TGTGCCAGCAGCTTTGAGAGGTCGAACACCGGGGAGCTGTTTTTT. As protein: CASSFERSNTGELFF.

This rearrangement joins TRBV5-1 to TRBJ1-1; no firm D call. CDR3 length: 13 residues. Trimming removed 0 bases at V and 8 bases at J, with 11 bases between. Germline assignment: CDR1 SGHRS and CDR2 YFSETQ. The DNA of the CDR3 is TGCGCCAGCAGCTTGGGAGGGCGGGTCGAAGCTTTCTTT. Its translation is CASSLGGRVEAFF.

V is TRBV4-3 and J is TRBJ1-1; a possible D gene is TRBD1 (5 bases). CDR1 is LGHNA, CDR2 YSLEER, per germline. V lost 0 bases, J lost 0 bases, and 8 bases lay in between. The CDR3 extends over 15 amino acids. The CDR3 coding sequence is TGCGCCAGCAGCCAAGAGGCGGGGCTGAACACTGAAGCTTTCTTT. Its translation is CASSQEAGLNTEAFF.

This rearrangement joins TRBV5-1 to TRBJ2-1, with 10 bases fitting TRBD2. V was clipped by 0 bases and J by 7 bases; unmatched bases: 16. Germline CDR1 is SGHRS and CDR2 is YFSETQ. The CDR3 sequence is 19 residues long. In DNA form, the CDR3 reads TGCGCCAGCAGCTTGGCCGTGGGACAGACTAGCGGGCTTCAGAATGAGCAGTTCTTC. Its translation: CASSLAVGQTSGLQNEQFF.

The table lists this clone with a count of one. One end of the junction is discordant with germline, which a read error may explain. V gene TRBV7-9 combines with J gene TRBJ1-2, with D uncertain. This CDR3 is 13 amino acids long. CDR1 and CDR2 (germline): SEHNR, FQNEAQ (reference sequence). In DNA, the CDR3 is TGTGCCAGCAGCTTAGTTCCCCCTTATGTCTACACCTTC. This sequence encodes CASSLVPPYVYTF.

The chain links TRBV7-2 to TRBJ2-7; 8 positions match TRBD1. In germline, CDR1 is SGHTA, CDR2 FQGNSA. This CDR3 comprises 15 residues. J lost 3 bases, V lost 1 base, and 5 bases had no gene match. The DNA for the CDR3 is TGTGCCAGCAGCTTAGAGGGTGACAGGGGCTACGAGCAGTACTTC. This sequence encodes CASSLEGDRGYEQYF.

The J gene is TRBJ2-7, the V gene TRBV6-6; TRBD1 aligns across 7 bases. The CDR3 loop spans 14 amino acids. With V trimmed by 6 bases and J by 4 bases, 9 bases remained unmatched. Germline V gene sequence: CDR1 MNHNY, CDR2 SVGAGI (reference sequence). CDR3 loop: CASRDRMGAYEQYF. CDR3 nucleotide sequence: TGTGCCAGCAGGGACAGGATGGGGGCTTACGAGCAGTACTTC.

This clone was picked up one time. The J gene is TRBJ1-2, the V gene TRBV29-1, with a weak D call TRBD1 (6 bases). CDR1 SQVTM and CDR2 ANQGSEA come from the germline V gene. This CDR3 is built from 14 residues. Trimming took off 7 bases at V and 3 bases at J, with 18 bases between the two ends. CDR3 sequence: CSGRSQGNDYGYTF. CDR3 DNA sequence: TGCAGCGGCAGATCACAGGGAAATGACTATGGCTACACCTTC.

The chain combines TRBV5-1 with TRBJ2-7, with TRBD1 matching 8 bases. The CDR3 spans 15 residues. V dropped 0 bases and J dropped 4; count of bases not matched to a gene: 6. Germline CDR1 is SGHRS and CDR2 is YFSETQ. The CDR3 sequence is CASSLAGTGGYEQYF. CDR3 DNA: TGCGCCAGCAGCTTGGCCGGGACAGGAGGGTACGAGCAGTACTTC.